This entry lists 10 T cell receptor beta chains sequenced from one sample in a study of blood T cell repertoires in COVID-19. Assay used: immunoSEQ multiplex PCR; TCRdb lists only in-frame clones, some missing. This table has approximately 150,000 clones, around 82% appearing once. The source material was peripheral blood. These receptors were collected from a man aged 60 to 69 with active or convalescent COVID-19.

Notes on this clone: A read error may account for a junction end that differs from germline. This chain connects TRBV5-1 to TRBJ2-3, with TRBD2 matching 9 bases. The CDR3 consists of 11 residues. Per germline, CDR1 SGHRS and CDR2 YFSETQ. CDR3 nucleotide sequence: TGCGCCAGCAGCTTGGGGACTAGCGCCATATTT. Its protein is CASSLGTSAIF. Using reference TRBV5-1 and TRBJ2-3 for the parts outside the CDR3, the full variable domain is KAGVTQTPRYLIKTRGQQVTLSCSPISGHRSVSWYQQTPGQGLQFLFEYFSETQRNKGNFPGRFSGRQFSNSRSEMNVSTLELGDSALYLCASSLGTSAIFGPGTRLTVL.

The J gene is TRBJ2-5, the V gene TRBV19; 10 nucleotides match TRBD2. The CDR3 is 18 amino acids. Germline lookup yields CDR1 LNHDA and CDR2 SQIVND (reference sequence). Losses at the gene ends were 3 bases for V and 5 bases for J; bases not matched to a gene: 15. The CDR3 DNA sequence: TGTGCCAGTAGTATGGGACTGATGCTAGCGGGAGCTTCGGAGACCCAGTACTTC. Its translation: CASSMGLMLAGASETQYF.

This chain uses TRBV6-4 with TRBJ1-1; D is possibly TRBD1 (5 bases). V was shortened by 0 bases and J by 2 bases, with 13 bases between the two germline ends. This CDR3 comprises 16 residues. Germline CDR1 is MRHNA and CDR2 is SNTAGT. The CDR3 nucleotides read TGTGCCAGCAGTGACTCGGTCAGGGCCCTTAACACTGAAGCTTTCTTT. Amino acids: CASSDSVRALNTEAFF.

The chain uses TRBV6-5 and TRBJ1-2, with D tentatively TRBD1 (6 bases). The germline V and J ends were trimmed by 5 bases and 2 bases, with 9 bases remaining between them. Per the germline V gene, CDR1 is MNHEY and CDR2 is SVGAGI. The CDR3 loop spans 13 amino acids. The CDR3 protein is CASSTGQNYGYTF. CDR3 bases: TGTGCCAGCAGTACCGGACAGAACTATGGCTACACCTTC.

In DNA, the CDR3 is TGCGCCAGCAGCTGGGGCGCAGCAGCTAACTATGGCTACACCTTC. It encodes CASSWGAAANYGYTF. V usage is TRBV5-1 and J usage is TRBJ1-2; perhaps TRBD1 as D (5 bases). Germline V gene sequence: CDR1 SGHRS, CDR2 YFSETQ. The CDR3 contains 15 residues. V was cut by 3 bases and J by 0 bases, with 12 bases left in between.

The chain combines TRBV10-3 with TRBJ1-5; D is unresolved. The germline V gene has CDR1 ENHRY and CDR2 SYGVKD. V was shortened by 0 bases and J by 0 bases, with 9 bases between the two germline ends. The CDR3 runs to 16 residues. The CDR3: CAISESVASSNQPQHF. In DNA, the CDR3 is TGTGCCATCAGTGAGTCCGTAGCGAGTAGCAATCAGCCCCAGCATTTT.

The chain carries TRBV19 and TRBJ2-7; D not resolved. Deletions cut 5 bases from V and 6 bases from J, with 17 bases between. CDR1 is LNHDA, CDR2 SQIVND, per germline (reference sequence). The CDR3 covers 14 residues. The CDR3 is CASSPPGPSPEQYF. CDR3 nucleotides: TGTGCCAGTAGTCCCCCAGGCCCAAGTCCCGAGCAGTACTTC. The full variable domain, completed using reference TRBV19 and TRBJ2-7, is DGGITQSPKYLFRKEGQNVTLSCEQNLNHDAMYWYRQDPGQGLRLIYYSQIVNDFQKGDIAEGYSVSREKKESFPLTVTSAQKNPTAFYLCASSPPGPSPEQYFGPGTRLTVT.

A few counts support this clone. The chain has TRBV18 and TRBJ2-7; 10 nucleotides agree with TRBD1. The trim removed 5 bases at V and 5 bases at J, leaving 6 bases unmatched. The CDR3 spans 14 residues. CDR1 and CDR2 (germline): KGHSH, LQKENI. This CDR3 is CASSSMGQGNEQYF. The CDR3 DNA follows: TGTGCCAGCTCATCCATGGGACAGGGGAACGAGCAGTACTTC. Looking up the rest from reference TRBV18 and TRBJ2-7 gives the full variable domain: NAGVMQNPRHLVRRRGQEARLRCSPMKGHSHVYWYRQLPEEGLKFMVYLQKENIIDESGMPKERFSAEFPKEGPSILRIQQVVRGDSAAYFCASSSMGQGNEQYFGPGTRLTVT.

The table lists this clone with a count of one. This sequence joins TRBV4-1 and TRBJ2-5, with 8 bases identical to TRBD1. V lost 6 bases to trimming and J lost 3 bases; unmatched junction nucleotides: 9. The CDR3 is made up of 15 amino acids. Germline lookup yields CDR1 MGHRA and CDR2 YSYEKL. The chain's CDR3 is CASRIGTGGKETQYF. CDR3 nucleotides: TGCGCCAGCAGAATAGGGACAGGCGGGAAAGAGACCCAGTACTTC.

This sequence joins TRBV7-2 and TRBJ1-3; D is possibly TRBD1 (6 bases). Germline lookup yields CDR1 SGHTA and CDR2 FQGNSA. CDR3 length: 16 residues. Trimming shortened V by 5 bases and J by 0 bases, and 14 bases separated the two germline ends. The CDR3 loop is CASSPADRISGNTIYF. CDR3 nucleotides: TGTGCCAGCAGCCCGGCGGACAGAATCTCTGGAAACACCATATATTTT.